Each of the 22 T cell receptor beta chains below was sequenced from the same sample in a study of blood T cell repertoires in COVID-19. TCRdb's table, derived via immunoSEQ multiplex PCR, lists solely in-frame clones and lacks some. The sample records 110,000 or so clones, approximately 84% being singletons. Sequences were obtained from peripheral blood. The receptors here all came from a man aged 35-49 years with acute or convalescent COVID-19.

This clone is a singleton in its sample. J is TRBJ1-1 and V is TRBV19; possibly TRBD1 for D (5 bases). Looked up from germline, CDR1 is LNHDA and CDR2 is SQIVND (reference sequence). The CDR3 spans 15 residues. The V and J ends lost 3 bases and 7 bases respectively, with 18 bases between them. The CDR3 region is CASSIFWQGRDEAFF. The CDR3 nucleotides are TGTGCCAGTAGTATCTTTTGGCAGGGTCGCGATGAAGCTTTCTTT.

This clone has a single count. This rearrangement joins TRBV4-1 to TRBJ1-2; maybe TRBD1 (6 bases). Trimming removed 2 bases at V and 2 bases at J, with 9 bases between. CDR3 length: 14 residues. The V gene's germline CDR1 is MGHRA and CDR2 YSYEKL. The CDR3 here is CASSQQGWNYGYTF. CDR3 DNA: TGCGCCAGCAGCCAACAGGGGTGGAACTATGGCTACACCTTC.

In DNA form, the CDR3 reads TGTGCCAGCAGCAGACTAGGGACCCCGACCTACGAGCAGTACTTC. It codes for CASSRLGTPTYEQYF. The V call is TRBV9, the J call TRBJ2-7; perhaps TRBD2 as D (6 bases). The CDR3 sequence is 15 residues long. Trimming took 4 bases from V and 2 from J, leaving 16 bases between them. Germline V gene sequence: CDR1 SGDLS, CDR2 YYNGEE.

The chain's CDR3 is CASKIYLTSYEQYF. The CDR3, as DNA: TGCGCCAGCAAGATCTATCTTACCTCCTACGAGCAGTACTTC. This rearrangement joins TRBV5-1 to TRBJ2-7; D is ambiguous. The CDR3 sequence is 14 residues long. The germline CDR1 and CDR2 sequences are SGHRS and YFSETQ. The V end was cut by 6 bases, the J end by 0 bases, with 13 bases between.

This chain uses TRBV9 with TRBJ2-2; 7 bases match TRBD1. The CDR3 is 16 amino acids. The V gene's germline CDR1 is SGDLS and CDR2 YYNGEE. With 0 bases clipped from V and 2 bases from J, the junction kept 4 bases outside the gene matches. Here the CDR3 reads CASSVEGQKNTGELFF. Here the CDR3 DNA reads TGTGCCAGCAGCGTAGAGGGACAGAAAAACACCGGGGAGCTGTTTTTT.

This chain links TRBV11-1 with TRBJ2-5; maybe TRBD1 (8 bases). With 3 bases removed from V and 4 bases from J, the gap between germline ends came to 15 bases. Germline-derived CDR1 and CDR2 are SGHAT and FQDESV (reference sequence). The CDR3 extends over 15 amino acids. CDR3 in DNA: TGTGCCAGCAGCTTGTCAGGGGGCGGGGGAGAGACCCAGTACTTC. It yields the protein CASSLSGGGGETQYF. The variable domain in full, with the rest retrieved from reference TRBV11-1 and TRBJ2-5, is EAEVAQSPRYKITEKSQAVAFWCDPISGHATLYWYRQILGQGPELLVQFQDESVVDDSQLPKDRFSAERLKGVDSTLKIQPAELGDSAMYLCASSLSGGGGETQYFGPGTRLLVL.

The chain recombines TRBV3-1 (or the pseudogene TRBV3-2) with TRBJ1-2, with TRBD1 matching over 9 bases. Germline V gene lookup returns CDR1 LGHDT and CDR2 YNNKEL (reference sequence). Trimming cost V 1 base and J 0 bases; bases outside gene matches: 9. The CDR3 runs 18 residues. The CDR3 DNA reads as TGTGCCAGCAGCCAAGTCGGGGACAGGGAAGCCCCTAACTATGGCTACACCTTC. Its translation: CASSQVGDREAPNYGYTF.

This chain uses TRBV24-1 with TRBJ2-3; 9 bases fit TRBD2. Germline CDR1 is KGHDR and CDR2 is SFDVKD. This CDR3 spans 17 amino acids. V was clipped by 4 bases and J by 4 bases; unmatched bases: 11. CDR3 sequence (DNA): TGTGCCACCAGTGACCCCCTTCGAGCGGGGGGCTCAGATACGCAGTATTTT. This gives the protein CATSDPLRAGGSDTQYF.

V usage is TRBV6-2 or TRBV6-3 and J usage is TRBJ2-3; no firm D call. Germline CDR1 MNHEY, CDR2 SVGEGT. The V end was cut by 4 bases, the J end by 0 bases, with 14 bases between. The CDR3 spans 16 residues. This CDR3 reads CASSFGYNTSTDTQYF. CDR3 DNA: TGTGCCAGCAGTTTCGGGTACAATACTAGCACAGATACGCAGTATTTT.

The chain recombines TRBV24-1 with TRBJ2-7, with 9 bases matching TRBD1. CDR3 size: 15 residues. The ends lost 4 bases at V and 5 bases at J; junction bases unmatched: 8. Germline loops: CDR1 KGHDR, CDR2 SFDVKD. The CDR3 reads CATSETGTGLDEQYF. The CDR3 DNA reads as TGTGCCACCAGTGAGACCGGGACAGGGTTGGACGAGCAGTACTTC.

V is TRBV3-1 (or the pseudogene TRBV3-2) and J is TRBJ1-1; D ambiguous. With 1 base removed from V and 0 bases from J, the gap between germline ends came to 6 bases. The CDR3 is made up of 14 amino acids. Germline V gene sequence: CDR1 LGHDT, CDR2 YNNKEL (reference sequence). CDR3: CASSQGFMNTEAFF. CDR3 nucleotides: TGTGCCAGCAGCCAAGGTTTTATGAACACTGAAGCTTTCTTT.

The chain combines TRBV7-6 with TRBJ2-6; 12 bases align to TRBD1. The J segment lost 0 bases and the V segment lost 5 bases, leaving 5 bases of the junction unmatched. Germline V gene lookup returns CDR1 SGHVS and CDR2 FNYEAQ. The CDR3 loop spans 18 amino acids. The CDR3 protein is CASSPGTGGFSGANVLTF. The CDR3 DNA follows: TGTGCCAGCAGCCCGGGGACAGGGGGCTTCTCTGGGGCCAACGTCCTGACTTTC.

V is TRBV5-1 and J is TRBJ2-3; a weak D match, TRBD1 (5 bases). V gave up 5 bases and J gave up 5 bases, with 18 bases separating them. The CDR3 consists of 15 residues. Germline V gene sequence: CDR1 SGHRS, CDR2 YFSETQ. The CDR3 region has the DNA TGCGCCAGCAGTCTGATGGCAGGCGACAGAGATACGCAGTATTTT. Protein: CASSLMAGDRDTQYF.

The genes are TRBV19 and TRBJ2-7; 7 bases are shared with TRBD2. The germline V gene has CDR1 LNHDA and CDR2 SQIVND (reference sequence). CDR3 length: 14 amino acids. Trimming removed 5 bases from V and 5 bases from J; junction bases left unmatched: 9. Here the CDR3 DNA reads TGTGCCAGTAGTGGTCTACTAGCGAACGACGAGCAGTACTTC. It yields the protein CASSGLLANDEQYF. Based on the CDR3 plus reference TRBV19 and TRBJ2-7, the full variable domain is DGGITQSPKYLFRKEGQNVTLSCEQNLNHDAMYWYRQDPGQGLRLIYYSQIVNDFQKGDIAEGYSVSREKKESFPLTVTSAQKNPTAFYLCASSGLLANDEQYFGPGTRLTVT.

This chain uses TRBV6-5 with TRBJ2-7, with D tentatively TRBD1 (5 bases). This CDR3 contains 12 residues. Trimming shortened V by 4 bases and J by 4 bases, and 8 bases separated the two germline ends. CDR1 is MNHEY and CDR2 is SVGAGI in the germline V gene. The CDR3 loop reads CASSLTVYEQYF. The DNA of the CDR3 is TGTGCCAGCAGTTTGACAGTATACGAGCAGTACTTC.

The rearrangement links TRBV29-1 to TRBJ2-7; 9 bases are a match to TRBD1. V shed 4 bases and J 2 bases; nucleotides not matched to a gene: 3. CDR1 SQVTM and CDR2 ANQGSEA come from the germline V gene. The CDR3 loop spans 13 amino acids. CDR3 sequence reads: CSVVGTGPYEQYF. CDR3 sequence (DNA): TGCAGCGTTGTAGGGACAGGGCCCTACGAGCAGTACTTC.

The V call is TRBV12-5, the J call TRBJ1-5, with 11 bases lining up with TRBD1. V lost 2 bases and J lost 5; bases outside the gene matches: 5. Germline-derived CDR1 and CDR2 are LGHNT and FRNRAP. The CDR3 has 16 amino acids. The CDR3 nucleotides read TGTGCTAGTGGTTTGTCGGACAGGGGGCAGGATCAGCCCCAGCATTTT. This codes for CASGLSDRGQDQPQHF.

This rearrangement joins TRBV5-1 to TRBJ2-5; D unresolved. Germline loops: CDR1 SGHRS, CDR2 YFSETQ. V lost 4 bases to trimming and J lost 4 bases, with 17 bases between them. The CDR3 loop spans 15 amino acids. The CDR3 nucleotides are TGCGCCAGCAGCGGCTCTCCTAGTTATTCAGAGACCCAGTACTTC. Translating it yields CASSGSPSYSETQYF.

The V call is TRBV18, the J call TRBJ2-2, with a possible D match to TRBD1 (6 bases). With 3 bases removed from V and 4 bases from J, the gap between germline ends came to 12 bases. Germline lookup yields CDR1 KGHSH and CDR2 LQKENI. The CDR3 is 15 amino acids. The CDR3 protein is CASSPRQDLTGELFF. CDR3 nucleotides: TGTGCCAGCTCACCGCGACAGGATCTCACCGGGGAGCTGTTTTTT.

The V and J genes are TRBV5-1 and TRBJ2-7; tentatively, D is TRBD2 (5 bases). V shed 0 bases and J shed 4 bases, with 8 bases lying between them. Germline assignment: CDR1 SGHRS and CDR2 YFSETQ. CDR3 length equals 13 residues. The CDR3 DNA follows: TGCGCCAGCAGCTTGGCCACGGGATACGAGCAGTACTTC. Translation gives CASSLATGYEQYF.

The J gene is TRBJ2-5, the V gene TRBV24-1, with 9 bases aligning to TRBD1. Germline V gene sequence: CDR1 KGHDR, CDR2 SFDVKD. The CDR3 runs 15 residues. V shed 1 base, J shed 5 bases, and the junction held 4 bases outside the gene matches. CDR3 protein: CATSDFGTGIETQYF. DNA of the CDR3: TGTGCCACCAGTGATTTTGGGACAGGGATCGAGACCCAGTACTTC.

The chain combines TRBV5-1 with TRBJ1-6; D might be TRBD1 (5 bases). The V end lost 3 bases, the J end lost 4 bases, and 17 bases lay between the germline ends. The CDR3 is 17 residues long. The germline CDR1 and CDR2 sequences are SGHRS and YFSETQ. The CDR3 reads CASSSTATDLYNSPLHF. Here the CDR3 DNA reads TGCGCCAGCAGCTCGACAGCTACCGACCTTTATAATTCACCCCTCCACTTT.